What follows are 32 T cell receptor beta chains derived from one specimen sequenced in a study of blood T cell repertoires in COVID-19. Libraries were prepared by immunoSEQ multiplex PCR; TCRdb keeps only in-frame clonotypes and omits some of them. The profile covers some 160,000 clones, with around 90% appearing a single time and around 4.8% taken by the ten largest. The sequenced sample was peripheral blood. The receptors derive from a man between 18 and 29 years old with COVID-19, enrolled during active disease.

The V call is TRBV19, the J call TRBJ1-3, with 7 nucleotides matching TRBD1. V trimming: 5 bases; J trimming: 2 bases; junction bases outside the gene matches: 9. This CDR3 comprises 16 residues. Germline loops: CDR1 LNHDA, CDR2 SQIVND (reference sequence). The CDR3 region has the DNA TGTGCCAGTAGTGCCCGACAGGGACCCCCTGGAAACACCATATATTTT. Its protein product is CASSARQGPPGNTIYF. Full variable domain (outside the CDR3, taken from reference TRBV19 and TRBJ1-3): DGGITQSPKYLFRKEGQNVTLSCEQNLNHDAMYWYRQDPGQGLRLIYYSQIVNDFQKGDIAEGYSVSREKKESFPLTVTSAQKNPTAFYLCASSARQGPPGNTIYFGEGSWLTVV.

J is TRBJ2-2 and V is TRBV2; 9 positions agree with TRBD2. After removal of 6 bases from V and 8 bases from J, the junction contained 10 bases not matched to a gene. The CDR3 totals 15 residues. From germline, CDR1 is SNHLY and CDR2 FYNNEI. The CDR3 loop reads CASRILSGSVGELFF. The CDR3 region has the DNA TGTGCCAGCAGGATACTTAGCGGGAGTGTGGGGGAGCTGTTTTTT.

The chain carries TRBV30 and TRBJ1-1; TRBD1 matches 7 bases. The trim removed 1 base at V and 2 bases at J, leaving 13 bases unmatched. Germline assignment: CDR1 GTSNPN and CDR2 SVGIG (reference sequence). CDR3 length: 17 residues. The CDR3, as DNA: TGTGCCTGGAGTGCCCCGGACAGGCTGGTTGTCAACACTGAAGCTTTCTTT. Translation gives CAWSAPDRLVVNTEAFF.

CDR3: CASSLGLLVTDNSGNTIYF. The CDR3 DNA sequence: TGTGCCAGCAGCTTAGGTCTTTTGGTCACAGATAACTCTGGAAACACCATATATTTT. The chain couples TRBV7-9 to TRBJ1-3; D is unclear. Germline V lookup: CDR1 SEHNR, CDR2 FQNEAQ (reference sequence). V shed 1 base and J shed 0 bases, with 19 bases lying between them. The CDR3 is 19 residues long.

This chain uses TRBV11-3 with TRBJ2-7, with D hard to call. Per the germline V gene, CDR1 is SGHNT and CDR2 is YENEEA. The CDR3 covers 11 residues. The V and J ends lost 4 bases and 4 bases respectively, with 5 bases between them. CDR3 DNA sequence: TGTGCCAGCAGCTCCGGTTACGAGCAGTACTTC. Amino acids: CASSSGYEQYF.

CDR3 sequence: CASSKLTGLSDTQYF. Here the CDR3 DNA reads TGTGCCAGCAGTAAGCTCACAGGGTTGTCAGATACGCAGTATTTT. The chain is built from TRBV28 and TRBJ2-3; maybe TRBD1 (6 bases). V lost 5 bases and J 4 bases, leaving 16 bases between the germline ends. The CDR3 loop spans 15 amino acids. Germline V gene sequence: CDR1 MDHEN, CDR2 SYDVKM.

The CDR3 region has the DNA TGTGCCATCAGTGAGTCGACTCGGGCTAGCGGGACCGAGACCCAGTACTTC. It translates to CAISESTRASGTETQYF. The chain joins TRBV10-3 to TRBJ2-5; 9 positions agree with TRBD2. Trimming at V came to 0 bases and at J to 5 bases, leaving 10 bases not matched to a gene. The germline V gene encodes CDR1 ENHRY and CDR2 SYGVKD. This CDR3 spans 17 amino acids.

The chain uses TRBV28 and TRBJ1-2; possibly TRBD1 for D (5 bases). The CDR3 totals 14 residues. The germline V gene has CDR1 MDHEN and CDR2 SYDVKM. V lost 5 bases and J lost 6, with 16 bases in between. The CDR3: CASSPPLGGDGYTF. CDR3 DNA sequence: TGTGCCAGCAGTCCCCCCCTTGGGGGGGATGGCTACACCTTC.

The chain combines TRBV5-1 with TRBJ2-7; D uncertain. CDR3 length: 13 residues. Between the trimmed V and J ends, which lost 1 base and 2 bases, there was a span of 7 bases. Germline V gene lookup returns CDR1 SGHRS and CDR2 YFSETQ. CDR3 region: CASSLNTAYEQYF. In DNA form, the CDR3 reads TGCGCCAGCAGCTTGAACACCGCCTACGAGCAGTACTTC. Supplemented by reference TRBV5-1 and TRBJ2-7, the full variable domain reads KAGVTQTPRYLIKTRGQQVTLSCSPISGHRSVSWYQQTPGQGLQFLFEYFSETQRNKGNFPGRFSGRQFSNSRSEMNVSTLELGDSALYLCASSLNTAYEQYFGPGTRLTVT.

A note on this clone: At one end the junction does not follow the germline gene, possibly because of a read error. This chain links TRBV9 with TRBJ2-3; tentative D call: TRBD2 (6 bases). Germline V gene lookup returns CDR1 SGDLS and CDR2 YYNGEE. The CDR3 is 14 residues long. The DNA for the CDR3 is TGTGCCGGCAGCGTAGGTTGGGGGGCAGATACGCAGTATTTT. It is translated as CAGSVGWGADTQYF.

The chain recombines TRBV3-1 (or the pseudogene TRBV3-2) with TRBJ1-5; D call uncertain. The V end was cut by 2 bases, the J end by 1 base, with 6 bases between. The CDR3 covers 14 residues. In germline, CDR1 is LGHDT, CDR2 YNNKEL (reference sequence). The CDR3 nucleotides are TGTGCCAGCAGCCAACTCCTAAGCAATCAGCCCCAGCATTTT. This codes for CASSQLLSNQPQHF.

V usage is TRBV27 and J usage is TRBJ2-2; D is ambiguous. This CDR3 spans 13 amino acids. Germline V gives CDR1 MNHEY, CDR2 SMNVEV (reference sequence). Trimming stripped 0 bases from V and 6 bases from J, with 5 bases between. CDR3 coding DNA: TGTGCCAGCAGTTTATCGGCAGCCGGGGAGCTGTTTTTT. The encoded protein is CASSLSAAGELFF.

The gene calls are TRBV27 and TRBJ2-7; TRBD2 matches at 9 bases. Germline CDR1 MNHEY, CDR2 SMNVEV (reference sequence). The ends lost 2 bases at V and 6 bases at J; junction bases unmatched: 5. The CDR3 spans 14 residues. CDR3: CASSLRGRAAEQYF. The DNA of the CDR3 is TGTGCCAGCAGTTTACGCGGGAGGGCCGCCGAGCAGTACTTC.

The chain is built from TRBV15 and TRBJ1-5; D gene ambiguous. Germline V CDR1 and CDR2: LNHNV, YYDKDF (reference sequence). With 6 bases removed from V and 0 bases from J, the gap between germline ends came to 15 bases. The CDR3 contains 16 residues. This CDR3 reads CATRDGGQGSNQPQHF. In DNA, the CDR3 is TGTGCCACCAGAGACGGAGGGCAAGGTAGCAATCAGCCCCAGCATTTT.

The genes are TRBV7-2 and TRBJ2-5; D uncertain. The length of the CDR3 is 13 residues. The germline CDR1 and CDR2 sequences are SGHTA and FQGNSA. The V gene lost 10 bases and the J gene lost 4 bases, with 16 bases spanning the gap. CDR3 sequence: CATGGRSRETQYF. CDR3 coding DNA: TGTGCCACCGGTGGCCGGAGTCGAGAGACCCAGTACTTC.

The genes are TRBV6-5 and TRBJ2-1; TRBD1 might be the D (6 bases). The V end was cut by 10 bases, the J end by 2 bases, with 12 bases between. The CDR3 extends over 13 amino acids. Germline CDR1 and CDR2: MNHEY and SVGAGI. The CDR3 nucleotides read TGTGCCACTAAACGGACAGCCTACAATGAGCAGTTCTTC. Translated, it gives CATKRTAYNEQFF.

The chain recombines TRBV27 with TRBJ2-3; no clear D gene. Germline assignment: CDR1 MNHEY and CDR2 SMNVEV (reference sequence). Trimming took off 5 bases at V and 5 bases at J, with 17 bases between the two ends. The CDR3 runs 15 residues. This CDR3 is CASSHDLTSGDTQYF. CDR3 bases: TGTGCCAGCAGTCATGACCTGACCTCAGGAGATACGCAGTATTTT.

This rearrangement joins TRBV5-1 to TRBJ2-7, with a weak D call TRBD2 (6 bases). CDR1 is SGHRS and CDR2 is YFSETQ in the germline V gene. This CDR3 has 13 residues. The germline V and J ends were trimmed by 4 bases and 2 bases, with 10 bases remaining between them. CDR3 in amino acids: CASSGSGAYEQYF. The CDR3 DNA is TGCGCCAGCAGCGGTAGCGGAGCCTACGAGCAGTACTTC.

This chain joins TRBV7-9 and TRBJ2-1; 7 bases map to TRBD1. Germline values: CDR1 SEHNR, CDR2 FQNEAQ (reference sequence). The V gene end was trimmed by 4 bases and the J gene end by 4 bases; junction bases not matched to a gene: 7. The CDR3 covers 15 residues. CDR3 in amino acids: CASSSGQEIYNEQFF. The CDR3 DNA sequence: TGTGCCAGCAGCTCCGGACAGGAGATTTACAATGAGCAGTTCTTC.

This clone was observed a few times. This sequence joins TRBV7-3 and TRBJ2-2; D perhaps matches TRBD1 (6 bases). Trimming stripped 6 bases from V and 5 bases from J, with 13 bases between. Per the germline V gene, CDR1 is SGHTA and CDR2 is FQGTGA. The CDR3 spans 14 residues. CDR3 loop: CASRGSTGTGELFF. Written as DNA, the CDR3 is TGTGCCAGCAGGGGATCTACAGGGACCGGGGAGCTGTTTTTT.

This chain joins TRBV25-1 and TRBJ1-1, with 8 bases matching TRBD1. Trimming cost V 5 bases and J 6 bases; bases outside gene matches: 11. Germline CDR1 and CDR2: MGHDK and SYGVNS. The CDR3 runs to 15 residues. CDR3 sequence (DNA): TGTGCCAGCAGTTCCTATACAGGGGGTTTGCCTGAAGCTTTCTTT. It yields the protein CASSSYTGGLPEAFF.

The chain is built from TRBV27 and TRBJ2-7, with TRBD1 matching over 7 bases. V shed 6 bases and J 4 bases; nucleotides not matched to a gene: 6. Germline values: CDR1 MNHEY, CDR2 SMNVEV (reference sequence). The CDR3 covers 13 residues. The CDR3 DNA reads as TGTGCCAGCAGAAGGCAGGGGGTTTACGAGCAGTACTTC. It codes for CASRRQGVYEQYF.

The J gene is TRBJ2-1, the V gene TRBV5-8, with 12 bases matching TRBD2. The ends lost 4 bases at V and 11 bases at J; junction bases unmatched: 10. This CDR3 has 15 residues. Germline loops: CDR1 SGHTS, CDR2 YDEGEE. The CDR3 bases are TGTGCCAGCAGCCCCCGGACTAGCGGGGAGAGCCAGCAGTTCTTC. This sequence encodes CASSPRTSGESQQFF.

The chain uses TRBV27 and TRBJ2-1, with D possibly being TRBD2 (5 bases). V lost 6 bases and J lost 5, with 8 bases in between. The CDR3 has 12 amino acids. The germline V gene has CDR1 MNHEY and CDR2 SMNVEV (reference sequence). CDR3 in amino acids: CASSATNNEQFF. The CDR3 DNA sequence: TGTGCCAGCAGCGCGACTAACAATGAGCAGTTCTTC.

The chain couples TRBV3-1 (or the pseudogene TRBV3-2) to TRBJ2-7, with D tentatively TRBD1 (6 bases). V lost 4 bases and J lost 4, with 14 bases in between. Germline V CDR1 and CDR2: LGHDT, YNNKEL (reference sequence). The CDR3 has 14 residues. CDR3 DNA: TGTGCCAGCAGCCCGAGGGCCAGGGGTTACGAGCAGTACTTC. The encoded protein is CASSPRARGYEQYF.

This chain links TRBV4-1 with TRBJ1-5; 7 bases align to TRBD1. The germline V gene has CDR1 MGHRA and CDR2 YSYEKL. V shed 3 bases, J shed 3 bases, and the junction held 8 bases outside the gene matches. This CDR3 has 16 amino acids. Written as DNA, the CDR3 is TGCGCCAGCAGCCAGGGTGGGACAGCGATCAATCAGCCCCAGCATTTT. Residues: CASSQGGTAINQPQHF.

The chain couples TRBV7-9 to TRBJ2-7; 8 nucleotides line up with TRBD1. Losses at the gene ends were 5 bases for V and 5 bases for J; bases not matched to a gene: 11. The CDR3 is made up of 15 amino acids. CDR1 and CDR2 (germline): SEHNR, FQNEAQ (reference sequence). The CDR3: CASSPQGVPGNEQYF. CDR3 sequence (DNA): TGTGCCAGCAGCCCACAGGGGGTCCCTGGGAACGAGCAGTACTTC.

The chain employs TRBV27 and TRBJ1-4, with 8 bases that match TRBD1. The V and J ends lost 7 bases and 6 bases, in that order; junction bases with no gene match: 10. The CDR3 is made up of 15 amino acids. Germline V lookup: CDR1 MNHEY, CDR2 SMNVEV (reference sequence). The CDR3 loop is CASTPPGQADEKLFF. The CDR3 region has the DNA TGTGCCAGCACTCCACCGGGACAGGCTGATGAAAAACTGTTTTTT.

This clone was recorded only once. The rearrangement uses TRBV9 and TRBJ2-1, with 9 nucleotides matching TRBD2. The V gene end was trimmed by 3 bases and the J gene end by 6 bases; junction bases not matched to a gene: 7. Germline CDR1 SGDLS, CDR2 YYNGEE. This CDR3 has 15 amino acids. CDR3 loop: CASSASGAGANEQFF. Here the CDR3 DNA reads TGTGCCAGCAGCGCTAGCGGGGCAGGGGCCAATGAGCAGTTCTTC.

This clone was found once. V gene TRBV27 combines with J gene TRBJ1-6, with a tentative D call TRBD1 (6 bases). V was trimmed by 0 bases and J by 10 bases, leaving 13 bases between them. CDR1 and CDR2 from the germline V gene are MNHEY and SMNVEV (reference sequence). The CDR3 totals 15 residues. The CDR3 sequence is CASSLSVRGTSPLHF. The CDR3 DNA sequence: TGTGCCAGCAGTTTATCGGTCAGGGGAACATCACCCCTCCACTTT.

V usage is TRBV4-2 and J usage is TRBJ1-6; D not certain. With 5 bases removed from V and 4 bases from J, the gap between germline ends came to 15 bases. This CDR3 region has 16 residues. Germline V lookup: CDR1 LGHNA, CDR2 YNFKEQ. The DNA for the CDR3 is TGTGCCAGCAGCGTTCCTTTGGCGGAGTATAATTCACCCCTCCACTTT. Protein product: CASSVPLAEYNSPLHF.

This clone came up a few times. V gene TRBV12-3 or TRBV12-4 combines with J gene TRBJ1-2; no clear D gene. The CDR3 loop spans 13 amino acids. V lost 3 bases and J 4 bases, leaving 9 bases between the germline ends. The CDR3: CASSFAGGYGYTF. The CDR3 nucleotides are TGTGCCAGCAGTTTTGCAGGTGGCTATGGCTACACCTTC.